Given below is one T cell receptor beta chain in context. The antigen is unknown. Adults of Caucasian background living in Nashville, Tennessee made up all donors. This sample was taken from a study of shared clonotypes between healthy human individuals. Study-wide points: Represented genetic and exposure-history diversity was restricted by having few donors. The expectation was that sequencing depth would affect clonotype sharing among donors.

For each subset, genomic DNA was distributed in equal portions over several immunoSEQ plates. TCRdb's table, derived via immunoSEQ multiplex PCR, lists solely in-frame clones and lacks some. This repertoire shows about 980,000 clones, more than 75% found once; its top ten account for over 1.3%. Germline CDR1 is ENHRY and CDR2 is SYGVKD. The CDR3 covers 15 residues. The ends lost 4 bases at V and 1 base at J; junction bases unmatched: 2. V and J are TRBV10-3 and TRBJ2-7; TRBD2 matches at 12 bases. This TCR came from a man aged 18 to 29 in good health. The material sequenced was memory CD4+ T cells sorted from blood. The subset here: CD45RA-negative fraction. This CDR3 is CAISGGTSGSYEQYF. The CDR3 coding sequence is TGTGCCATCAGTGGGGGGACTAGCGGGTCCTACGAGCAGTACTTC.